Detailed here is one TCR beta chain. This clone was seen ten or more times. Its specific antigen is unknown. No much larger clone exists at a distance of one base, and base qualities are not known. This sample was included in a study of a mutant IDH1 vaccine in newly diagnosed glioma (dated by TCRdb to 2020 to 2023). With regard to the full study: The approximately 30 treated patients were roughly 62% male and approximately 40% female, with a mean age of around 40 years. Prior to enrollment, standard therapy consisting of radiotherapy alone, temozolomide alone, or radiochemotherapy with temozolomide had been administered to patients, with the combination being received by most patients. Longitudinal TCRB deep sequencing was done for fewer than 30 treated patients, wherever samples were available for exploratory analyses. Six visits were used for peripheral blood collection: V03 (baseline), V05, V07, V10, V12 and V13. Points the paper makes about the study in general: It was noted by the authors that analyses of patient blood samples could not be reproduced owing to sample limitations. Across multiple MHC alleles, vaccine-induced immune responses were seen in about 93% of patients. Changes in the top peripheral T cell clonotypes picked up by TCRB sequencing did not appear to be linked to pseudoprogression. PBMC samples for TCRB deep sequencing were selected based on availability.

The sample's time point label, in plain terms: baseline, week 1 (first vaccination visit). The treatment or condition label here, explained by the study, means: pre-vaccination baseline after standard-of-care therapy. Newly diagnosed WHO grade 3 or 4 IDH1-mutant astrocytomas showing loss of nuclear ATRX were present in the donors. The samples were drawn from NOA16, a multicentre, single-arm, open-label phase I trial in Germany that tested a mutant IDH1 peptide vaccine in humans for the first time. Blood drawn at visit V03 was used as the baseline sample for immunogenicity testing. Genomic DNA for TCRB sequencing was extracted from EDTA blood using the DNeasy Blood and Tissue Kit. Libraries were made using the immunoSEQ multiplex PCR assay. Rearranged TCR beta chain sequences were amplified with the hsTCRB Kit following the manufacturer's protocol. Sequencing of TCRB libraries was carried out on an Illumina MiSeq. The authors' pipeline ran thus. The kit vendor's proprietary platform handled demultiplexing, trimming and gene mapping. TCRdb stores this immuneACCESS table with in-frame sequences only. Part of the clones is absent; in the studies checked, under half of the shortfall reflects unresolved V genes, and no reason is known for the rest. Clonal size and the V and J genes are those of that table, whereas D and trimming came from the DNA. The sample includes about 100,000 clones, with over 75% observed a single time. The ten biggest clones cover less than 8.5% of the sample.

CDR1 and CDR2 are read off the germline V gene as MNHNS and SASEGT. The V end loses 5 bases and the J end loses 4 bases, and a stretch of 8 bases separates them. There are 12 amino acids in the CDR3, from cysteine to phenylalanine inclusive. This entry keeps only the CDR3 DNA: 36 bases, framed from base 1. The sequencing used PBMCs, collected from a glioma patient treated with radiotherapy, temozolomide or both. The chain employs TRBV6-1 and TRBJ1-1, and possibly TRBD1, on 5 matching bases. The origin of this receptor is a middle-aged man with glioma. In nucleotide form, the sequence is TGTGCCAGCAGTTGGGGGGGCACTGAAGCTTTCTTT. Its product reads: CASSWGGTEAFF.